The present T cell receptor beta chain was sequenced within a study of cytomegalovirus exposure and HLA in healthy donors. The primer mix had 60 Vbeta and 13 Jbeta primers. Clones were sequenced by immunoSEQ multiplex PCR, and TCRdb holds only the in-frame ones, with some missing. The table has tens of thousands of clones, 65% to 85% seen once. Donors counted as nominally healthy when sampled, yet unrecorded immune exposures were likely. Trimming took 4 bases from V and 7 from J, leaving 37 bases between them. CDR1 is SNHLY and CDR2 is FYNNEI in the germline V gene. The CDR3 spans 21 residues. A single count supports this clone.

The TCR was taken from a man aged 50 or older in good health and CMV-seronegative. Sequencing input: PBMCs. The rearrangement links TRBV2 to TRBJ1-2; a possible D gene is TRBD1 (6 bases). CDR3 sequence (DNA): TGTGCCAGCAGTGTTAACCCCCACCTGAGGCTGGGGGCCAGGGGAACAGGTGGCTACACCTTC. The encoded protein is CASSVNPHLRLGARGTGGYTF.